Listed here are 7 T cell receptor beta chains from one sample, sequenced in a study of cytomegalovirus exposure and HLA in healthy donors. The PCR contained 60 Vbeta and 13 Jbeta primers. Using immunoSEQ multiplex PCR, the repertoire was profiled, and TCRdb retains in-frame clones only, with some absent. The sample has about 170,000 clones; 60% to 85% are singletons. The sequenced sample consisted of PBMCs. Every receptor here comes from a female donor in good health and CMV-seronegative.

The sample holds a few counts of this clone. The chain's CDR3 is CASSATGDSGNTIYF. CDR3 DNA sequence: TGTGCCAGCTCAGCGACAGGGGACTCTGGAAACACCATATATTTT. J is TRBJ1-3 and V is TRBV18; 8 nucleotides line up with TRBD1. This CDR3 spans 15 amino acids. Germline V gene lookup returns CDR1 KGHSH and CDR2 LQKENI. J lost 0 bases, V lost 5 bases, and 3 bases had no gene match.

The gene calls are TRBV4-3 and TRBJ2-5; TRBD1 is a possible D gene (6 bases). The DNA end is more similar to TRBJ2-7, so the J call may be wrong. The CDR3 is 14 residues long. In germline, CDR1 is LGHNA, CDR2 YSLEER. CDR3 DNA sequence: TGCGCCAGCAGCCAAGGCAGGGGCTCCTACGAGCAGTACTTC. The encoded protein is CASSQGRGSYEQYF.

This clone was detected once. The chain couples TRBV5-3 to TRBJ2-7; 7 positions match TRBD2. TRBV5-3 carries the ORF label, with uncertain function. V shed 4 bases and J 0 bases; nucleotides not matched to a gene: 7. This CDR3 has 15 residues. CDR3: CARSPTGGSSYEQYF. The CDR3 region has the DNA TGTGCCAGAAGCCCAACTGGCGGGAGCTCCTACGAGCAGTACTTC.

V and J are TRBV2 and TRBJ1-1; 7 bases are a match to TRBD1. J lost 8 bases, V lost 6 bases, and 6 bases had no gene match. CDR1 is SNHLY, CDR2 FYNNEI, per germline. The CDR3 length is 12 residues. The CDR3 bases are TGTGCCAGCAGGAAAATGGACAGGGAAGCTTTCTTT. Its protein product is CASRKMDREAFF.

This clone was seen only once. The chain has TRBV30 and TRBJ2-7; TRBD1 matches 8 bases. V lost 1 base to trimming and J lost 2 bases; unmatched junction nucleotides: 4. There are 14 residues in the CDR3. Germline V gene sequence: CDR1 GTSNPN, CDR2 SVGIG (reference sequence). The CDR3 bases are TGTGCCTGGAGTGACGGGACAGGAGCCTACGAGCAGTACTTC. Amino acid sequence: CAWSDGTGAYEQYF.

V and J are TRBV9 and TRBJ2-1; 7 bases line up with TRBD2. The CDR3 is made up of 15 amino acids. Germline lookup yields CDR1 SGDLS and CDR2 YYNGEE. V was clipped by 4 bases and J by 2 bases; unmatched bases: 6. In DNA form, the CDR3 reads TGTGCCAGCAGCCAAAGCGGGGCGACCTACAATGAGCAGTTCTTC. Amino acids: CASSQSGATYNEQFF.

This clone was observed once. This chain connects TRBV18 to TRBJ2-2; 8 nucleotides line up with TRBD1. CDR3 length: 15 amino acids. Germline CDR1 and CDR2: KGHSH and LQKENI. V gave up 3 bases and J gave up 5 bases; unmatched junction bases: 5. The CDR3 coding sequence is TGTGCCAGCTCACCCGCGACAGGGGAGACCGGGGAGCTGTTTTTT. Protein sequence: CASSPATGETGELFF.